These 4 T cell receptor beta chains were all obtained from the same sample, sequenced in a study of tumor-infiltrating lymphocytes in oesophageal squamous cell carcinoma. Each CDR3 protein is one row after TCRdb ran MiXCR on the PCR reads. The data show around 12,000 distinct CDR3 sequences, with 45% to 60% seen just once and about 12% held by the top ten. The sequenced sample was blood. The source is a female donor with esophageal squamous cell carcinoma.

This clonotype was detected many times. A much larger clone sits a single nucleotide away, making a read error possible. V is TRBV11-2 and J is TRBJ2-1; 7 positions match TRBD1. After removal of 5 bases from V and 10 bases from J, the junction contained 17 bases not matched to a gene. This CDR3 is built from 16 residues. Germline V gene lookup returns CDR1 SGHAT and CDR2 FQNNGV. The CDR3 DNA reads TGTGCCAGCAGCCCCTCCGGGACAGTGAGCTCCTACGAGCAGTTCTTC. Its protein is CASSPSGTVSSYEQFF.

The rearrangement joins TRBV7-2 to TRBJ1-4; D remains ambiguous. The CDR3 has 12 residues. V gave up 1 base and J gave up 10 bases, with 7 bases separating them. Germline assignment: CDR1 SGHTA and CDR2 FQGNSA. In DNA form, the CDR3 reads TGTGCCAGCAGCTTAGTTTCAGGAAAACTGTTTTTT. Protein: CASSLVSGKLFF.

In its sample, this clonotype was seen a few times. This sequence joins TRBV12-3 or TRBV12-4 and TRBJ2-1; 9 bases match TRBD1. The DNA end is more similar to TRBJ2-7, so the J call may be wrong. This CDR3 has 14 residues. CDR3 in DNA: TGTGCCAGCAGTTTATGGGGACAGGGATCCGAGCAGTACTTC. It codes for CASSLWGQGSEQYF.

This clonotype was counted between two and nine times. The chain is built from TRBV10-3 and TRBJ2-1; the match to TRBD2 covers 15 bases. The better agreement between TRBJ2-5 and the DNA end casts doubt on the J call. The germline V gene has CDR1 ENHRY and CDR2 SYGVKD. The CDR3 length is 14 residues. The CDR3: CAIGLAGGPGTQYF. As DNA, the CDR3 is TGTGCCATCGGACTAGCGGGGGGGCCGGGGACCCAGTACTTC.